Listed below are T cell receptor beta chains from one sample, sequenced in a study of blood T cell repertoires in COVID-19. Using immunoSEQ multiplex PCR, the repertoire was profiled, and TCRdb retains in-frame clones only, with some absent. The sample yields 200,000 to 250,000 clones, 65% to 85% seen once. Sequenced input: PBMCs or T cells enriched from blood (not recorded which). The receptors shown here come from a woman aged 55 to 70 who had recovered from COVID-19. Each CDR3 is given without its conserved first and last residue. The order of the fields is CDR3 length, J gene, V gene, CDR3 protein.

>11|TRBJ1-1|TRBV7-2
ASSFSPNTEAF
>13|TRBJ1-5|TRBV4-2
ASSQAWTDYQPQH
>15|TRBJ2-5|TRBV7-6
ASSLASGRDYQETQY
>11|TRBJ2-7|TRBV7-9
ASGRGVVVEQY
>11|TRBJ1-2|TRBV6-5
ASSPDRGYGYT
>13|TRBJ1-6|TRBV7-2
ASSTTGAHNSPLH
>12|TRBJ2-5|TRBV6-5
ASTPSPTQETQY
>10|TRBJ1-1|TRBV2
ASRQGGTEAF
>15|TRBJ2-1|TRBV5-1
ASRILMTGGVSNEQF
>14|TRBJ2-5|TRBV4-2
ASSQDAGRLAGTQY
>11|TRBJ1-2|TRBV12-3/TRBV12-4
ASSLRQGYGYT
>18|TRBJ2-1|TRBV21-1
ASSTADETGGFSSYNEQF
>14|TRBJ2-1|TRBV5-1
ASSKGLAGGLNEQF
>15|TRBJ2-1|TRBV18
ASSPRLAPPALDEQF
>10|TRBJ2-7|TRBV7-2
ASRPTSGEQY
>11|TRBJ2-1|TRBV12-3/TRBV12-4
ASSLAKRGEQF
>9|TRBJ1-3|TRBV20-1
SGTGGNTIY
>10|TRBJ2-7|TRBV5-1
ASIGEGTEQY
>12|TRBJ1-1|TRBV6-5
ASSFRTGRTEAF
>13|TRBJ2-2|TRBV18
ASSLDMTNTGELF
>11|TRBJ2-1|TRBV5-6
ASSGPRGNEQF
>17|TRBJ2-2|TRBV5-8
ASSMPSGGFFIYTGELF
>12|TRBJ2-7|TRBV7-3
ASSLKTESYEQY
>13|TRBJ1-5|TRBV2
ASSEATRGGQPQH
>14|TRBJ1-1|TRBV12-5
ASRIVQGEANTEAF
>14|TRBJ1-6|TRBV5-6
ASSSGGSSYNSPLH
>13|TRBJ1-1|TRBV27
ATKGLGGQGAEAF
>11|TRBJ1-2|TRBV5-1
ASSATGSYGYT
>15|TRBJ2-3|TRBV3-1/TRBV3-2
ASSQAASGGGGHTQY
>13|TRBJ2-2|TRBV29-1
SVEWPSGFTGELF
>12|TRBJ2-1|TRBV7-9
ASSLGSSYNEQF
>12|TRBJ1-5|TRBV6-5
ASSYAGIDQPQH
>13|TRBJ2-1|TRBV5-1
ASSLGGRALDEQF
>13|TRBJ2-3|TRBV5-1
ASSPGGPVGDTQY
>13|TRBJ2-5|TRBV19
ASSTGLAGEETQY
>12|TRBJ1-1|TRBV11-3
ASSQQGGGTEAF
>14|TRBJ1-5|TRBV7-8
ASSLRTGSINQPQH
>12|TRBJ2-1|TRBV7-2
ASTPGQGHNEQF
>12|TRBJ2-1|TRBV15
ATSSAGGNNEQF
>14|TRBJ2-5|TRBV19
ASSIVSSGGMETQY
>11|TRBJ1-5|TRBV20-1
SASTGVSQPQH
>16|TRBJ2-1|TRBV2
ASMGGASGSTSYNEQF
>13|TRBJ1-5|TRBV27
ASSSAGGSNQPQH
>12|TRBJ1-5|TRBV10-3
ASSGGGSNQPQH